This T cell receptor beta chain was identified during a study of human T cells and chemical hapten exposure. The time point denotes: patch test 1, 2 weeks after DPC sensitization. The treatment was: therapeutic diphenylcyclopropenone sensitization with weekly scalp DPC. This clonotype came up a few times. TCRdb processed the RACE reads anew with MiXCR; each CDR3 protein has one entry. The profile shows roughly 180,000 distinct CDR3 sequences, about 14% of them singletons. Germline CDR1 reads MDHEN; CDR2 reads SYDVKM. The V end lost 4 bases, the J end lost 0 bases, and 9 bases lay between the germline ends. The CDR3 covers 14 residues.

The source is a woman aged 25 to 45 with alopecia areata. Some clones in this sample may be carry-over from other donors' samples. Source: whole blood, taken in connection with sensitization to the hapten diphenylcyclopropenone (DPC). The gene calls are TRBV28 and TRBJ1-2, with D perhaps matching TRBD1 (6 bases). The CDR3 DNA reads as TGTGCCAGCAGTTCCGGGACATCTAACTATGGCTACACCTTC. Protein: CASSSGTSNYGYTF.